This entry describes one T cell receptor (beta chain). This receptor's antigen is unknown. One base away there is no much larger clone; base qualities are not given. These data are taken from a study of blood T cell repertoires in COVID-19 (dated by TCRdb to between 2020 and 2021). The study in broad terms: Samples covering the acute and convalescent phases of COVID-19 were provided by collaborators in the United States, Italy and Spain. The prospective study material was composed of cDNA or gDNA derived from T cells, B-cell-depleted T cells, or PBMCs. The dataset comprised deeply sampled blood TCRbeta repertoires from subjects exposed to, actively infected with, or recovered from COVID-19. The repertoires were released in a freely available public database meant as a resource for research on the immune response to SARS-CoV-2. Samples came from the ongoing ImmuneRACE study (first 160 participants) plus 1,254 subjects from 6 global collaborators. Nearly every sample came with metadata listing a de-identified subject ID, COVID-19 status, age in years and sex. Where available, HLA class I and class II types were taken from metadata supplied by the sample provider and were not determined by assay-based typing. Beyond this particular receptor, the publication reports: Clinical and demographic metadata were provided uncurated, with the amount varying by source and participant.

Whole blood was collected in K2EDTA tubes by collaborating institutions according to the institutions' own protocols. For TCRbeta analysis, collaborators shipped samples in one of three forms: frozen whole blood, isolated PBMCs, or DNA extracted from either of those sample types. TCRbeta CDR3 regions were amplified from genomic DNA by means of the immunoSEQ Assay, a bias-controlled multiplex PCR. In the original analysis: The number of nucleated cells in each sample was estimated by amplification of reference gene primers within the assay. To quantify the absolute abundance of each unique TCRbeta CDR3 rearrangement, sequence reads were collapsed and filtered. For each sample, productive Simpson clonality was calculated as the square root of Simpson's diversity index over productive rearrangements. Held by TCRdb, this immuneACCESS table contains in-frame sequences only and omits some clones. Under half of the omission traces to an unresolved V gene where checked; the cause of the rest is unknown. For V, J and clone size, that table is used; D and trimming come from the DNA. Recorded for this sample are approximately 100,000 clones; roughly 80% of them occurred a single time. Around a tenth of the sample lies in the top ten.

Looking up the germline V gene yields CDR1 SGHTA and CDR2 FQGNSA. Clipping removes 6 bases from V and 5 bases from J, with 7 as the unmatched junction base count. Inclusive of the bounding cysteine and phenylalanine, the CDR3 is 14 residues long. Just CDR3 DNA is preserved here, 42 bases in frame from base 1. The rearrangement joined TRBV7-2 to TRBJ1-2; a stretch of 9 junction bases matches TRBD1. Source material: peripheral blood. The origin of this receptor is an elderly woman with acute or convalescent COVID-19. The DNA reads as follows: TGTGCCAGCAGTCCACAGGGGGCTGGGTATGGCTACACCTTC. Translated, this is CASSPQGAGYGYTF.